A single sample gave rise to the 28 T cell receptor beta chains below, sequenced in a study of blood T cells in healthy people across ages. The second PCR ran about 6 to 12 cycles with a sample-barcoded 5' primer and J-beta primers. TCRdb re-called the 5' RACE reads with MiXCR, one entry per CDR3 protein. The sample has around 1.7 million distinct CDR3 sequences, under 30% seen once; the top ten hold about 7.7%. Sequencing used blood. Receptors were obtained from a woman in her twenties or thirties in good health.

This clonotype was seen ten or more times. This sequence joins TRBV28 and TRBJ2-7, with a possible D match to TRBD2 (5 bases). This CDR3 has 15 amino acids. Looked up from germline, CDR1 is MDHEN and CDR2 is SYDVKM. V was shortened by 2 bases and J by 2 bases, with 13 bases between the two germline ends. The CDR3 is CASSLSPGSTYEQYF. CDR3 DNA: TGTGCCAGCAGTTTAAGCCCGGGGTCGACCTACGAGCAGTACTTC.

This clonotype turned up a few times. V and J are TRBV12-3 or TRBV12-4 and TRBJ1-1; unclear D gene. Trimming stripped 2 bases from V and 7 bases from J, with 5 bases between. This CDR3 has 11 amino acids. Here the CDR3 reads CASSLRDEAFF. The CDR3 bases are TGTGCCAGCAGTTTAAGGGATGAAGCTTTCTTT.

This clonotype has just a few counts. V gene TRBV30 combines with J gene TRBJ1-1, with unresolved D. The CDR3 extends over 13 amino acids. The germline gives CDR1 GTSNPN, CDR2 SVGIG (reference sequence). Trimming pared 0 bases from V and 5 bases from J, leaving 10 bases between. The CDR3 region has the DNA TGTGCCTGGAGTGTGGGTGGCCTGACTGAAGCTTTCTTT. The encoded protein is CAWSVGGLTEAFF.

Many counts were recorded for this clonotype. The chain links TRBV20-1 to TRBJ2-5, with D uncertain. With 3 bases removed from V and 4 bases from J, the gap between germline ends came to 12 bases. The CDR3 is 13 amino acids. CDR1 and CDR2 from the germline V gene are DFQATT and SNEGSKA (reference sequence). The CDR3 nucleotides are TGCAGTGCTAGTGGCGACTCTGGAGAGACCCAGTACTTC. It encodes CSASGDSGETQYF.

This chain links TRBV5-4 with TRBJ2-7; 7 bases map to TRBD1. The V and J ends lost 0 bases and 1 base, in that order; junction bases with no gene match: 4. Germline V CDR1 and CDR2: SGHNT, YYREEE (reference sequence). The CDR3 totals 15 residues. The DNA for the CDR3 is TGTGCCAGCAGCTTGGCCCCGGGACAGTCCTACGAGCAGTACTTC. Its protein is CASSLAPGQSYEQYF.

CDR3 bases: TGCGCCAGCAGCCGACGGTTCGGGGTAGGGCGCGGCACAGATACGCAGTATTTT. It codes for CASSRRFGVGRGTDTQYF. J is TRBJ2-3 and V is TRBV4-1; D possibly corresponds to TRBD2 (5 bases). The CDR3 runs 18 residues. CDR1 MGHRA and CDR2 YSYEKL come from the germline V gene. V lost 4 bases and J 1 base, leaving 21 bases between the germline ends.

This clonotype was picked up many times. This chain uses TRBV7-2 with TRBJ2-7; TRBD2 is a possible D gene (6 bases). CDR3 length equals 14 residues. The V gene lost 5 bases and the J gene lost 2 bases, with 13 bases spanning the gap. Germline V CDR1 and CDR2: SGHTA, FQGNSA. The CDR3 is CASSTGAGPYEQYF. The CDR3 bases are TGTGCCAGCAGCACAGGCGCGGGACCCTACGAGCAGTACTTC.

This clonotype was observed at least ten times. This chain links TRBV7-3 with TRBJ2-1; 12 bases are a match to TRBD2. The ends lost 3 bases at V and 6 bases at J; junction bases unmatched: 3. The CDR3 covers 15 residues. Germline assignment: CDR1 SGHTA and CDR2 FQGTGA. The CDR3 bases are TGTGCCAGCAGCTTCCTAGCGGGGGGGGGCAATGAGCAGTTCTTC. Translating gives CASSFLAGGGNEQFF.

This clonotype occurred a few times. This chain connects TRBV24-1 to TRBJ2-3; 13 nucleotides match TRBD2. The germline V gene has CDR1 KGHDR and CDR2 SFDVKD. The J segment lost 6 bases and the V segment lost 12 bases, leaving 8 bases of the junction unmatched. This CDR3 is built from 14 residues. The CDR3 DNA follows: TGTGCCGTGTCGGGGACTAGCGGGACGGATACGCAGTATTTT. It yields the protein CAVSGTSGTDTQYF.

This clonotype was detected only a few times. The chain has TRBV28 and TRBJ2-7; 8 bases are a match to TRBD1. J gave up 2 bases and V 6 bases, and 9 bases lay outside the gene matches. From germline, CDR1 is MDHEN and CDR2 SYDVKM. The CDR3 spans 15 residues. The CDR3 loop reads CASRGQESSTYEQYF. The CDR3 region has the DNA TGTGCCAGCAGGGGACAGGAGTCCTCAACCTACGAGCAGTACTTC.

This clonotype has more than one count but fewer than ten. The rearrangement links TRBV7-9 to TRBJ2-7; D is perhaps TRBD2 (5 bases). Between the trimmed V and J ends, which lost 8 bases and 2 bases, there was a span of 10 bases. The CDR3 has 12 amino acids. Germline V lookup: CDR1 SEHNR, CDR2 FQNEAQ (reference sequence). CDR3 protein: CASALGAYEQYF. The CDR3 region has the DNA TGTGCCAGCGCCCTGGGAGCCTACGAGCAGTACTTC.

The rearrangement links TRBV20-1 to TRBJ2-7, with a weak D call TRBD2 (5 bases). V gave up 4 bases and J gave up 7 bases, with 23 bases separating them. Germline lookup yields CDR1 DFQATT and CDR2 SNEGSKA (reference sequence). CDR3 length equals 15 residues. The CDR3 protein is CSANQRTRSYNEQYF. The CDR3 bases are TGCAGTGCTAACCAGCGGACCCGCTCCTACAATGAGCAGTACTTC.

A remark on this clonotype: One end of the junction does not line up with germline, which may come from a read error. J is TRBJ2-3 and V is TRBV4-3; D assignment may be TRBD1 or TRBD2 (6 bases each). The CDR3 spans 15 residues. Per the germline V gene, CDR1 is LGHNA and CDR2 is YSLEER. In nucleotides, the CDR3 is TGCGCCGGCAGCCCCGGACAGCGGGGCACAGATACGCAGTATTTT. Amino acids: CAGSPGQRGTDTQYF.

This chain uses TRBV3-1 with TRBJ2-4; D might be TRBD2 (5 bases). This CDR3 comprises 14 residues. Germline V gene data show CDR1 as LGHDT and CDR2 as YNNKEL (reference sequence). Trimming cost V 5 bases and J 13 bases, with 21 bases left between them. The CDR3 DNA follows: TGTGCCAGCAGCTATGAGGGTCAGAGGAATGAGCAGTACTTC. This codes for CASSYEGQRNEQYF.

In its sample, this clonotype was seen a few times. V gene TRBV15 combines with J gene TRBJ1-5; 7 nucleotides match TRBD1. Germline loops: CDR1 LNHNV, CDR2 YYDKDF (reference sequence). The CDR3 loop spans 14 amino acids. V lost 9 bases and J lost 6; bases outside the gene matches: 11. The CDR3 here is CATAPGTVSQPQHF. CDR3 DNA sequence: TGTGCCACAGCCCCCGGGACAGTTAGTCAGCCCCAGCATTTT.

The V and J genes are TRBV10-3 and TRBJ2-1, with 8 bases that match TRBD2. CDR3 length: 14 amino acids. V lost 5 bases, J lost 10 bases, and 10 bases stayed unmatched. Germline V gives CDR1 ENHRY, CDR2 SYGVKD. The CDR3, as DNA: TGTGCCATCAGTAGGCGGGAGGAATCCCAGGAGCAGTTCTTC. This encodes CAISRREESQEQFF.

This chain joins TRBV3-1 and TRBJ2-2, with D unresolved. Looked up from germline, CDR1 is LGHDT and CDR2 is YNNKEL (reference sequence). The CDR3 loop spans 16 amino acids. The ends were cut back, 3 bases at V and 1 base at J, with 12 bases in the middle. CDR3 loop: CASSQTLGWNTGELFF. In nucleotides, the CDR3 is TGTGCCAGCAGCCAGACGCTGGGCTGGAACACCGGGGAGCTGTTTTTT.

This clonotype was seen a single time. The rearrangement joins TRBV11-2 to TRBJ1-1, with D tentatively TRBD1 (5 bases). V lost 5 bases, J lost 0 bases, and 16 bases lay in between. The length of the CDR3 is 16 residues. The germline V gene encodes CDR1 SGHAT and CDR2 FQNNGV. The CDR3 region is CASSAQTGGVNTEAFF. As DNA, the CDR3 is TGTGCCAGCAGCGCTCAAACCGGGGGGGTGAACACTGAAGCTTTCTTT.

This clonotype occurred a few times. The chain is built from TRBV4-1 and TRBJ2-5, with 9 nucleotides matching TRBD1. The CDR3 is 17 amino acids. Unmatched junction bases numbered 16, after V lost 6 bases and J lost 5 bases. CDR1 and CDR2 from the germline V gene are MGHRA and YSYEKL. The CDR3: CASRPRQTGGAGETQYF. CDR3 nucleotides: TGCGCCAGCAGGCCCCGACAAACAGGGGGCGCCGGGGAGACCCAGTACTTC.

The gene calls are TRBV20-1 and TRBJ2-3; D unresolved. This CDR3 spans 14 amino acids. CDR1 is DFQATT and CDR2 is SNEGSKA in the germline V gene (reference sequence). V was pared by 1 base and J by 2 bases, with 10 bases between. The CDR3 DNA reads TGCAGTGCTAGAGCTGGCGGCCTCACAGATACGCAGTATTTT. This gives the protein CSARAGGLTDTQYF.

A note on this clonotype: A much more abundant neighbour one base away suggests this may be a read error. V is TRBV7-2 and J is TRBJ2-7; D call uncertain. Germline V CDR1 and CDR2: SGHTA, FQGNSA. Trimming removed 8 bases at V and 3 bases at J, with 14 bases between. The CDR3 is made up of 13 amino acids. CDR3 loop: CTSSAPNNYEQYF. CDR3 nucleotides: TGTACCAGCTCAGCCCCTAATAACTACGAGCAGTACTTC.

This clonotype was counted between two and nine times. The rearrangement uses TRBV12-3 or TRBV12-4 and TRBJ1-1; unclear D gene. The CDR3 sequence is 14 residues long. The ends were cut back, 4 bases at V and 1 base at J, with 10 bases in the middle. CDR3 DNA: TGTGCCAGCAGTTCATCGGTGAAGAACACTGAAGCTTTCTTT. This encodes CASSSSVKNTEAFF.

Of note for this clonotype: A single base separates this from a much larger clone, so it may be a read error. Because the CDR3 is missing its conserved closing phenylalanine or tryptophan, this is likely a read error. This chain joins TRBV20-1 and TRBJ2-1; D uncertain. V was trimmed by 3 bases and J by 6 bases, leaving 9 bases between them. Germline V gives CDR1 DFQATT, CDR2 SNEGSKA (reference sequence). The CDR3 is made up of 12 amino acids. CDR3 DNA: TGCAGTGCTAGTTCGGAATTCAATGAGCAGTTCTTA. Protein product: CSASSEFNEQFL.

This clonotype has just a few counts. The V gene is TRBV12-3 or TRBV12-4, the J gene TRBJ2-7; no clear D gene. Trimming stripped 2 bases from V and 4 bases from J, with 12 bases between. The CDR3 covers 14 residues. CDR3 sequence reads: CASSLRYAGYEQYF. CDR3 coding DNA: TGTGCCAGCAGTTTACGATATGCCGGGTACGAGCAGTACTTC.

The chain is built from TRBV20-1 and TRBJ2-3; D is undetermined. Germline CDR1 DFQATT, CDR2 SNEGSKA (reference sequence). The V gene lost 7 bases and the J gene lost 3 bases, with 14 bases spanning the gap. This CDR3 has 13 residues. The CDR3 region has the DNA TGCAGTGATAAAACTGTAACGACAGATACGCAGTATTTT. Its protein is CSDKTVTTDTQYF.

The table lists this clonotype with a few counts. V gene TRBV30 combines with J gene TRBJ2-3; D may be TRBD2 (6 bases). The V gene lost 3 bases and the J gene lost 0 bases, with 13 bases spanning the gap. Germline-derived CDR1 and CDR2 are GTSNPN and SVGIG (reference sequence). This CDR3 is 15 amino acids long. The CDR3 protein is CAWRIWSGSTDTQYF. In DNA, the CDR3 is TGTGCCTGGAGAATCTGGAGCGGGAGCACAGATACGCAGTATTTT.

In this sample, this clonotype turned up many times. The rearrangement uses TRBV5-6 and TRBJ2-5; a possible D gene is TRBD1 (5 bases). The V end was cut by 2 bases, the J end by 4 bases, with 9 bases between. CDR1 is SGHDT, CDR2 YYEEEE, per germline. CDR3 length equals 13 residues. The CDR3 DNA sequence: TGTGCCAGCAGCTTCGCAGGGCTAGAGACCCAGTACTTC. Protein: CASSFAGLETQYF. Drawing the rest from reference TRBV5-6 and TRBJ2-5, the complete variable domain is DAGVTQSPTHLIKTRGQQVTLRCSPKSGHDTVSWYQQALGQGPQFIFQYYEEEERQRGNFPDRFSGHQFPNYSSELNVNALLLGDSALYLCASSFAGLETQYFGPGTRLLVL.

J is TRBJ2-1 and V is TRBV24-1; no reliable D call. V gave up 3 bases and J gave up 6 bases, with 8 bases separating them. Germline V gives CDR1 KGHDR, CDR2 SFDVKD. The CDR3 is made up of 13 amino acids. The CDR3 sequence: CATSDSSINEQFF. CDR3 bases: TGTGCCACCAGTGATAGCTCAATCAATGAGCAGTTCTTC.